The next 8 T cell receptor beta chains were all read from a single sample in a study of Ad26.COV2.S vaccination and SARS-CoV-2 variants. Stated treatment: 15 to 20 received Ad26.COV2.S at low or high dose, single or two shots; 5 received placebo; per-sample allocation not given. Specimens were obtained on day 63 following the first vaccine or placebo injection. TCRdb's table, derived via immunoSEQ multiplex PCR, lists solely in-frame clones and lacks some. The profile covers 350,000 to 600,000 clones, with approximately 90% appearing a single time and about 1.5% taken by the ten largest. Sequences were derived from peripheral blood, sampled in a trial of Ad26.COV2.S vaccine versus placebo. The receptors were sampled from a person between 18 and 60 years old who received the Ad26.COV2.S COVID-19 vaccine or a placebo.

V usage is TRBV6-5 and J usage is TRBJ2-1, with TRBD2 matching over 8 bases. After removal of 5 bases from V and 4 bases from J, the junction contained 4 bases not matched to a gene. The CDR3 runs 14 residues. CDR1 MNHEY and CDR2 SVGAGI come from the germline V gene. The chain's CDR3 is CASSPGTSYNEQFF. Here the CDR3 DNA reads TGTGCCAGCAGTCCCGGGACTAGTTACAATGAGCAGTTCTTC.

This clone was counted a single time. CDR3: CASSLTALTGGQYF. The CDR3 nucleotides read TGTGCCAGCAGCTTAACAGCCCTTACAGGAGGGCAGTATTTT. This chain connects TRBV7-9 to TRBJ2-3; D assignment may be TRBD1 or TRBD2 (5 bases each). Per germline, CDR1 SEHNR and CDR2 FQNEAQ (reference sequence). The CDR3 extends over 14 amino acids. V was shortened by 2 bases and J by 11 bases, with 17 bases between the two germline ends.

The rearrangement links TRBV5-5 to TRBJ1-2; a possible D gene is TRBD1 (5 bases). This CDR3 region has 13 residues. CDR1 is SGHKS and CDR2 is YYEKEE in the germline V gene (reference sequence). The ends were cut back, 4 bases at V and 7 bases at J, with 14 bases in the middle. CDR3 residues: CASSLSGSGGYTF. CDR3 nucleotide sequence: TGTGCCAGCAGCCTATCAGGGTCGGGTGGCTACACCTTC.

This chain uses TRBV4-1 with TRBJ1-1; maybe TRBD1 (5 bases). V was trimmed by 0 bases and J by 3 bases, leaving 14 bases between them. The CDR3 contains 16 residues. The germline gives CDR1 MGHRA, CDR2 YSYEKL. The CDR3 region has the DNA TGCGCCAGCAGCCAAGAGAGGCACAGGAGAGACACTGAAGCTTTCTTT. This gives the protein CASSQERHRRDTEAFF.

The gene calls are TRBV11-2 and TRBJ2-3; D unclear. Germline V gene data show CDR1 as SGHAT and CDR2 as FQNNGV. The CDR3 has 11 amino acids. Trimming pared 6 bases from V and 4 bases from J, leaving 5 bases between. The CDR3 spells CASRGADTQYF. The CDR3 region has the DNA TGTGCCAGCAGGGGTGCAGATACGCAGTATTTT.

The chain uses TRBV14 and TRBJ2-3; 13 bases line up with TRBD2. The CDR3 consists of 17 residues. V gave up 0 bases and J gave up 2 bases; unmatched junction bases: 2. Germline V gene lookup returns CDR1 SGHDN and CDR2 FVKESK. The CDR3 bases are TGTGCCAGCAGCCAAGAGGGACTAGCGGGGTTCACAGATACGCAGTATTTT. This codes for CASSQEGLAGFTDTQYF. Variable domain in full (rest from reference TRBV14 and TRBJ2-3): EAGVTQFPSHSVIEKGQTVTLRCDPISGHDNLYWYRRVMGKEIKFLLHFVKESKQDESGMPNNRFLAERTGGTYSTLKVQPAELEDSGVYFCASSQEGLAGFTDTQYFGPGTRLTVL.

The rearrangement uses TRBV27 and TRBJ2-2, with 8 bases matching TRBD1. The CDR3 covers 15 residues. The V gene's germline CDR1 is MNHEY and CDR2 SMNVEV (reference sequence). Trimming removed 5 bases from V and 6 bases from J; junction bases left unmatched: 8. The CDR3 nucleotides are TGTGCCAGCAGTACCAGACAGGGGTTCGCCGGGGAGCTGTTTTTT. Its translation: CASSTRQGFAGELFF.

The chain couples TRBV6-1 to TRBJ2-5, with D possibly being TRBD2 (5 bases). The ends were cut back, 2 bases at V and 5 bases at J, with 15 bases in the middle. The CDR3 length is 15 residues. CDR1 MNHNS and CDR2 SASEGT come from the germline V gene. The CDR3, as DNA: TGTGCCAGCAGTGAAAGAGGGTCAGGACTGGAGACCCAGTACTTC. This sequence encodes CASSERGSGLETQYF.